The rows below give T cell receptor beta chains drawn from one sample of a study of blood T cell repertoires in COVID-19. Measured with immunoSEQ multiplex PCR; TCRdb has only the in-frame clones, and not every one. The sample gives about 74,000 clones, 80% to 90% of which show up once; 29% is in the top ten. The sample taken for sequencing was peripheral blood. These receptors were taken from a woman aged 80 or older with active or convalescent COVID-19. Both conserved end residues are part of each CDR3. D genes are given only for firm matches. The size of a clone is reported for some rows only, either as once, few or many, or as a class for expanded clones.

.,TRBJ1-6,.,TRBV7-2,CASSPYREGNSPLHF,TGTGCCAGCAGCCCCTACAGGGAAGGAAATTCACCCCTCCACTTT
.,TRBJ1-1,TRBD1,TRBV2,CASLGVRGRLEAFF,TGTGCCAGCCTTGGGGTCAGGGGGCGACTTGAAGCTTTCTTT
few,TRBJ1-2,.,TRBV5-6,CASTPGPHVVYGYTF,TGTGCCAGCACCCCAGGGCCCCACGTTGTCTATGGCTACACCTTC
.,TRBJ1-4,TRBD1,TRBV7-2,CASSLVGMATGGLGKLFF,TGTGCCAGCAGCTTAGTGGGGATGGCGACAGGGGGCCTCGGAAAACTGTTTTTT
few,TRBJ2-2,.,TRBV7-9,CASSSQAGELFF,TGTGCCAGCAGCTCGCAGGCCGGGGAGCTGTTTTTT
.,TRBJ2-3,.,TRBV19,CASSWGRSTDTQYF,TGTGCCAGTAGTTGGGGGCGGAGCACAGATACGCAGTATTTT
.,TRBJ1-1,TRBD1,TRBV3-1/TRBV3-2,CASSHGDPGGTEAFF,TGTGCCAGCAGCCACGGGGACCCAGGGGGCACTGAAGCTTTCTTT
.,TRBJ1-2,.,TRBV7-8,CASSPVDRGYTF,TGTGCCAGCAGCCCAGTGGACAGAGGCTACACCTTC
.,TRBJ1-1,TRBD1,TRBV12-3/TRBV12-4,CASSPGGGTEAFF,TGTGCCAGCAGTCCAGGGGGTGGCACTGAAGCTTTCTTT
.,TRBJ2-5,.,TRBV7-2,CASSSVAGSQETQYF,TGTGCCAGCAGCTCCGTGGCGGGGAGTCAAGAGACCCAGTACTTC
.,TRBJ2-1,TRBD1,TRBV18,CASSTFALAGTGEENEQFF,TGTGCCAGCTCAACATTCGCTCTGGCCGGGACAGGGGAGGAGAATGAGCAGTTCTTC
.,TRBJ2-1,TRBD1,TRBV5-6,CASSLVGTGNNEQFF,TGTGCCAGCAGCTTGGTCGGGACAGGGAACAATGAGCAGTTCTTC
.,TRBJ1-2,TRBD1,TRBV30,CAWGGQEGVGYTF,TGTGCCTGGGGGGGACAGGAGGGTGTTGGCTACACCTTC
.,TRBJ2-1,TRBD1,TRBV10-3,CAISEYQGANEQFF,TGTGCCATCAGTGAGTACCAGGGGGCCAATGAGCAGTTCTTC
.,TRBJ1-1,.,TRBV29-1,CSVGRGDGREAFF,TGCAGCGTTGGACGCGGAGACGGTCGGGAAGCTTTCTTT
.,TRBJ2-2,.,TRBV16,CASSQLKNTGELFF,TGTGCCAGCAGCCAATTAAAGAACACCGGGGAGCTGTTTTTT
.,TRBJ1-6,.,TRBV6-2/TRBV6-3,CASSYGGQLSPLHF,TGTGCCAGCAGTTACGGAGGACAGCTTTCACCCCTCCACTTT
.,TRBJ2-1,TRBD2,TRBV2,CASKTSEVNEQFF,TGTGCCAGCAAGACTAGCGAGGTCAATGAGCAGTTCTTC
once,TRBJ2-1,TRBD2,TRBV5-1,CASSSLAGPYNEQFF,TGCGCCAGCAGCAGTTTAGCGGGGCCCTACAATGAGCAGTTCTTC
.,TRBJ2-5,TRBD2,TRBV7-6,CASSLVGQGGETQYF,TGTGCCAGCAGCTTAGTCGGGCAGGGAGGGGAGACCCAGTACTTC
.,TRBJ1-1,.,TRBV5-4,CASSSRGRSNTEAFF,TGTGCCAGCAGCTCCCGGGGGAGGTCGAACACTGAAGCTTTCTTT
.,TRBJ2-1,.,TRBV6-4,CASSKTGSKLNEQFF,TGTGCCAGCAGCAAAACAGGGTCTAAGCTGAATGAGCAGTTCTTC
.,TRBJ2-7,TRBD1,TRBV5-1,CASSSQPGTGVNEQYF,TGCGCCAGCAGCTCCCAACCCGGGACAGGGGTGAACGAGCAGTACTTC
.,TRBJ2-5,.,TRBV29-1,CSVAGHTRETQYF,TGCAGCGTTGCTGGACACACACGAGAGACCCAGTACTTC
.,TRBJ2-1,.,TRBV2,CASSERPTPYNEQFF,TGTGCCAGCAGTGAAAGGCCGACTCCTTACAATGAGCAGTTCTTC
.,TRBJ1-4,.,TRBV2,CASSARSYNEKLFF,TGTGCCAGCAGTGCACGGTCTTATAATGAAAAACTGTTTTTT
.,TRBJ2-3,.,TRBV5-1,CASSSGQRSTDTQYF,TGCGCCAGCAGCTCCGGACAACGGAGCACAGATACGCAGTATTTT
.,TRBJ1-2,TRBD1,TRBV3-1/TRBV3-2,CASSQGRTGGPNSNYGYTF,TGTGCCAGCAGCCAAGGCAGGACAGGGGGGCCTAATAGTAACTATGGCTACACCTTC
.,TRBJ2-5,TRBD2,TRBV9,CASSSAGGPGETQYF,TGTGCCAGCAGCTCGGCGGGGGGCCCCGGGGAGACCCAGTACTTC
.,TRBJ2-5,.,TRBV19,CASMSRAASETQYF,TGTGCCAGTATGTCGAGGGCAGCATCGGAGACCCAGTACTTC
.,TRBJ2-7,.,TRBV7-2,CASSLGTRWGEQYF,TGTGCCAGCAGCTTAGGGACACGTTGGGGAGAGCAGTACTTC
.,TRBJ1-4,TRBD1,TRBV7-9,CASSPPGQGYEKLFF,TGTGCCAGCAGCCCGCCGGGACAGGGATATGAAAAACTGTTTTTT
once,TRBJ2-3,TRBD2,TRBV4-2,CASSQRPPGTSGSTDTQYF,TGTGCCAGCAGCCAACGGCCCCCCGGGACTAGCGGGAGCACAGATACGCAGTATTTT
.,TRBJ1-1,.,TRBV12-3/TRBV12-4,CASRTTGDTEAFF,TGTGCCAGCAGGACGACGGGAGACACTGAAGCTTTCTTT
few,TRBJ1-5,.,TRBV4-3,CASSLDTSNQPQHF,TGCGCCAGCAGTCTGGACACTAGCAATCAGCCCCAGCATTTT
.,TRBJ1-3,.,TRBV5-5,CASSLESGPGNTIYF,TGTGCCAGCAGCTTGGAGTCAGGTCCTGGAAACACCATATATTTT
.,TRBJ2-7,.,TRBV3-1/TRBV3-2,CASSPLLTSEEQYF,TGTGCCAGCAGCCCTCTCTTAACTTCGGAGGAGCAGTACTTC
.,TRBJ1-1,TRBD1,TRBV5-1,CASRRDSSNTEAFF,TGCGCCAGCAGACGGGACAGTTCGAACACTGAAGCTTTCTTT
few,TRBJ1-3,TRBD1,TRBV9,CASSAWGQGAGNTIYF,TGTGCCAGCAGCGCCTGGGGCCAGGGGGCTGGAAACACCATATATTTT
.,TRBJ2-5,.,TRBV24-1,CATSDLRRPGIETQYF,TGTGCCACCAGTGATTTGCGTCGGCCGGGGATTGAGACCCAGTACTTC
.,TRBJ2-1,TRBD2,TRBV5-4,CASSQGLAGRNEQFF,TGTGCCAGCAGCCAGGGACTAGCGGGGCGAAATGAGCAGTTCTTC
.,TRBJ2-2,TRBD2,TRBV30,CACNHRGGNTGELFF,TGTGCCTGCAACCACCGCGGGGGAAACACCGGGGAGCTGTTTTTT
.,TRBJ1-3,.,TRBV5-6,CASRRRGYSGNTIYF,TGTGCCAGCAGGCGGCGGGGCTACTCTGGAAACACCATATATTTT
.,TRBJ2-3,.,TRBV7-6,CASSLVGRVTDTQYF,TGTGCCAGCAGCTTAGTCGGCAGGGTCACAGATACGCAGTATTTT
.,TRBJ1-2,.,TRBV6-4,CASSDSGSYGYTF,TGTGCCAGCAGTGACTCTGGCAGCTATGGCTACACCTTC
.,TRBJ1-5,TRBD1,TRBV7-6,CASSPGTGSNQPQHF,TGTGCCAGCAGCCCGGGGACAGGTAGCAATCAGCCCCAGCATTTT
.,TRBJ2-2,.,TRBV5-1,CASSLGGNTGELFF,TGCGCCAGCAGCTTAGGGGGGAACACCGGGGAGCTGTTTTTT
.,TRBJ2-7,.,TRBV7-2,CASSLELGPLEQYF,TGTGCCAGCAGCCTGGAGCTGGGGCCCTTGGAGCAGTACTTC
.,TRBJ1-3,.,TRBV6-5,CASTLTPAGNTIYF,TGTGCCAGCACCCTGACTCCGGCTGGAAACACCATATATTTT
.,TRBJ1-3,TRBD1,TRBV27,CASSVSYRGAGNTIYF,TGTGCCAGCAGTGTGTCCTACAGGGGAGCTGGAAACACCATATATTTT
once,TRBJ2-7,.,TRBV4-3,CASSQAPRTTYEQYF,TGCGCCAGCAGCCAGGCCCCGAGGACTACCTACGAGCAGTACTTC